What follows is one TCR beta chain and its context. Antigen: not known. Produced via immunoSEQ multiplex PCR; TCRdb's table is partial and in-frame only. Of about 250,000 clones listed, approximately 89% are singletons. This sample's treatment: around 19 received Ad26.COV2.S at low or high dose, single or two shots; about 5 received placebo; per-sample allocation not given. Specimen acquisition occurred on day 63 following the initial vaccine or placebo injection. These data belong to a study of Ad26.COV2.S vaccination and SARS-CoV-2 variants. Study context: Ad26.COV2.S was injected intramuscularly once or twice, 56 days apart. Study-wide points: For non-spike TCRs, breadth in vaccine recipients resembled that in placebo recipients.

This CDR3 region has 15 residues. CDR1 is MDHEN, CDR2 SYDVKM, per germline. Trimming pared 3 bases from V and 2 bases from J, leaving 11 bases between. J is TRBJ1-5 and V is TRBV28; tentative D call: TRBD1 (5 bases). Sequencing was performed on peripheral blood, taken in a trial of Ad26.COV2.S vaccine versus placebo. The clonotype comes from a person aged 18-65 years who received the Ad26.COV2.S COVID-19 vaccine or a placebo. The CDR3 loop is CASSFLTGGNQPQHF. The CDR3 DNA is TGTGCCAGCAGTTTTCTAACGGGGGGCAATCAGCCCCAGCATTTT.